Each of the 23 T cell receptor beta chains below was sequenced from the same sample in a study of cytomegalovirus exposure and HLA in healthy donors. This PCR relied on a set of 60 Vbeta primers and 13 Jbeta primers. Data came from immunoSEQ multiplex PCR; TCRdb stores just in-frame clones and leaves some out. This table lists about 58,000 clones. The sample comprised PBMCs. The receptor source for this set is a woman aged 18-29 years in good health and CMV-seronegative.

The V call is TRBV6-1, the J call TRBJ2-7; no reliable D call. Germline CDR1 reads MNHNS; CDR2 reads SASEGT. The CDR3 is 13 residues long. V lost 6 bases to trimming and J lost 2 bases, with 11 bases between them. The chain's CDR3 is CASSLGLTYEQYF. DNA for the CDR3: TGTGCCAGCAGCCTTGGGCTAACCTACGAGCAGTACTTC.

V usage is TRBV7-9 and J usage is TRBJ2-2; TRBD1 matches 10 bases. The germline V gene encodes CDR1 SEHNR and CDR2 FQNEAQ (reference sequence). J gave up 0 bases and V 6 bases, and 7 bases lay outside the gene matches. The CDR3 runs 17 residues. This chain's CDR3 is CASSMGQGSSNTGELFF. The CDR3 DNA is TGTGCCAGCAGTATGGGACAGGGGTCCTCGAACACCGGGGAGCTGTTTTTT.

The chain is built from TRBV18 and TRBJ2-7; the match to TRBD2 covers 13 bases. This CDR3 is 15 amino acids long. J lost 2 bases, V lost 2 bases, and 0 bases had no gene match. CDR1 and CDR2 (germline): KGHSH, LQKENI. The CDR3 loop is CASSPGTSGAYEQYF. Written as DNA, the CDR3 is TGTGCCAGCTCACCAGGGACTAGCGGGGCCTACGAGCAGTACTTC.

The chain combines TRBV19 with TRBJ2-5; tentatively, D is TRBD1 (6 bases). With 7 bases removed from V and 2 bases from J, the gap between germline ends came to 17 bases. Germline V gene sequence: CDR1 LNHDA, CDR2 SQIVND (reference sequence). This CDR3 is built from 15 residues. CDR3 in amino acids: CASKGYGTPQETQYF. The CDR3 DNA follows: TGTGCCAGTAAAGGATACGGGACACCGCAAGAGACCCAGTACTTC.

This sequence joins TRBV19 and TRBJ2-7; 10 bases line up with TRBD1. Unmatched junction bases numbered 1, after V lost 3 bases and J lost 5 bases. This CDR3 comprises 13 residues. The germline V gene encodes CDR1 LNHDA and CDR2 SQIVND (reference sequence). The CDR3 here is CASSMGTGDEQYF. For the CDR3, the DNA is TGTGCCAGTAGTATGGGGACAGGGGACGAGCAGTACTTC.

This chain links TRBV5-4 with TRBJ1-1; the D is unclear. The CDR3 length is 15 residues. Trimming removed 4 bases at V and 2 bases at J, with 15 bases between. Germline loops: CDR1 SGHNT, CDR2 YYREEE (reference sequence). CDR3 DNA: TGTGCCAGCAGCACCGGACTTTTAGCTAACACTGAAGCTTTCTTT. This sequence encodes CASSTGLLANTEAFF. The full variable domain, rest sourced from reference TRBV5-4 and TRBJ1-1, is ETGVTQSPTHLIKTRGQQVTLRCSSQSGHNTVSWYQQALGQGPQFIFQYYREEENGRGNFPPRFSGLQFPNYSSELNVNALELDDSALYLCASSTGLLANTEAFFGQGTRLTVV.

The J gene is TRBJ2-1, the V gene TRBV9; TRBD2 might be the D (5 bases). Per germline, CDR1 SGDLS and CDR2 YYNGEE. This CDR3 is built from 15 residues. With 0 bases removed from V and 5 bases from J, the gap between germline ends came to 12 bases. The CDR3 DNA sequence: TGTGCCAGCAGCGTAGTGGTGGGAGCGGACAATGAGCAGTTCTTC. Protein sequence: CASSVVVGADNEQFF.

The chain carries TRBV6-5 and TRBJ2-2; TRBD2 matches 9 bases. Looked up from germline, CDR1 is MNHEY and CDR2 is SVGAGI. Losses at the gene ends were 8 bases for V and 2 bases for J; bases not matched to a gene: 6. The CDR3 consists of 15 residues. The CDR3 reads CASGKRGDNTGELFF. The CDR3 coding sequence is TGTGCCAGCGGGAAGCGGGGGGATAACACCGGGGAGCTGTTTTTT.

The chain combines TRBV5-1 with TRBJ2-1; 8 bases agree with TRBD2. Germline assignment: CDR1 SGHRS and CDR2 YFSETQ. The CDR3 length is 16 residues. Losses at the gene ends were 2 bases for V and 3 bases for J; bases not matched to a gene: 7. CDR3 protein: CASSFLTSGGYNEQFF. CDR3 nucleotides: TGCGCCAGCAGCTTTCTTACTAGCGGAGGCTACAATGAGCAGTTCTTC.

The J gene is TRBJ2-5, the V gene TRBV10-3, with D unresolved. CDR3 length: 15 residues. Germline V gene sequence: CDR1 ENHRY, CDR2 SYGVKD. V was shortened by 2 bases and J by 7 bases, with 17 bases between the two germline ends. The CDR3 reads CAISEMYAGLGTQYF. The CDR3 DNA follows: TGTGCCATCAGTGAGATGTACGCAGGTTTAGGGACCCAGTACTTC.

This rearrangement joins TRBV18 to TRBJ1-2; possibly TRBD1 for D (6 bases). This CDR3 region has 15 residues. Trimming pared 5 bases from V and 2 bases from J, leaving 15 bases between. Looked up from germline, CDR1 is KGHSH and CDR2 is LQKENI. The CDR3 bases are TGTGCCAGCTCAGTACGCGGCGGACAGAACTATGGCTACACCTTC. This translates into CASSVRGGQNYGYTF.

The chain recombines TRBV4-1 with TRBJ1-1, with D perhaps TRBD1 (6 bases). Trimming took 5 bases from V and 1 from J, leaving 8 bases between them. CDR3 length equals 13 residues. From germline, CDR1 is MGHRA and CDR2 YSYEKL. The CDR3 nucleotides read TGCGCCAGCAGCTACAGGGAGAACACTGAAGCTTTCTTT. It translates to CASSYRENTEAFF.

The chain has TRBV30 and TRBJ1-1, with 7 bases identical to TRBD1. V was clipped by 2 bases and J by 5 bases; unmatched bases: 5. This CDR3 is 13 amino acids long. Germline V lookup: CDR1 GTSNPN, CDR2 SVGIG (reference sequence). CDR3 bases: TGTGCCTGGAGTCTACAGGGGAGGACTGAAGCTTTCTTT. As protein: CAWSLQGRTEAFF.

The rearrangement links TRBV4-1 to TRBJ2-7; D remains unclear. The ends were cut back, 4 bases at V and 5 bases at J, with 15 bases in the middle. CDR1 and CDR2 from the germline V gene are MGHRA and YSYEKL. The CDR3 has 14 residues. CDR3 residues: CASSPRPGFHEQYF. As DNA, the CDR3 is TGCGCCAGCAGCCCCAGACCAGGCTTCCACGAGCAGTACTTC.

The chain joins TRBV7-2 to TRBJ1-6; D is perhaps TRBD1 (6 bases). V lost 1 base to trimming and J lost 10 bases, with 8 bases between them. The length of the CDR3 is 13 residues. Germline CDR1 and CDR2: SGHTA and FQGNSA. CDR3: CASSLEGGSPLHF. CDR3 in DNA: TGTGCCAGCAGCTTAGAGGGGGGGTCACCCCTCCACTTT.

The chain recombines TRBV9 with TRBJ1-2; TRBD1 might be the D (6 bases). The CDR3 has 14 residues. Trimming removed 4 bases from V and 3 bases from J, with 13 bases in between. Germline V CDR1 and CDR2: SGDLS, YYNGEE. CDR3 bases: TGTGCCAGCAGCTGGACAGCCCAGGACTATGGCTACACCTTC. Translated, it gives CASSWTAQDYGYTF.

V is TRBV4-1 and J is TRBJ1-2; 8 bases fit TRBD1. The CDR3 has 14 amino acids. Germline V gene lookup returns CDR1 MGHRA and CDR2 YSYEKL. Unmatched junction bases numbered 7, after V lost 3 bases and J lost 7 bases. This CDR3 reads CASSHGTGLFGYTF. The DNA of the CDR3 is TGCGCCAGCAGCCACGGGACAGGCCTTTTTGGCTACACCTTC.

The gene calls are TRBV18 and TRBJ1-4, with D unclear. V was cut by 4 bases and J by 5 bases, with 8 bases left in between. Germline-derived CDR1 and CDR2 are KGHSH and LQKENI. This CDR3 comprises 13 residues. CDR3 DNA sequence: TGTGCCAGCTCACGAGGGAGGAATGAAAAACTGTTTTTT. Encoded protein: CASSRGRNEKLFF.

CDR3 in amino acids: CASSVTGGWAGELFF. In nucleotides, the CDR3 is TGTGCCAGCAGCGTGACAGGGGGCTGGGCCGGGGAGCTGTTTTTT. This sequence joins TRBV5-4 and TRBJ2-2, with 10 bases identical to TRBD1. The CDR3 spans 15 residues. The V gene's germline CDR1 is SGHNT and CDR2 YYREEE (reference sequence). The junction had 6 bases not matched to a gene; V was cut back by 4 bases and J by 6 bases.

This rearrangement joins TRBV5-4 to TRBJ2-7, with 10 bases lining up with TRBD2. The V and J ends lost 0 bases and 2 bases, in that order; junction bases with no gene match: 8. The CDR3 contains 17 residues. Germline CDR1 reads SGHNT; CDR2 reads YYREEE (reference sequence). CDR3 sequence (DNA): TGTGCCAGCAGCTTGGGGGCTAGCGGGGGCCCAACCTACGAGCAGTACTTC. Translating it yields CASSLGASGGPTYEQYF.

As regards this clone: Other DNA sequences in the same sample also yield this CDR3. The J gene is TRBJ1-6, the V gene TRBV25-1; 9 nucleotides align to TRBD1. Trimming took 6 bases from V and 8 from J; bases not matched to a gene: 2. The CDR3 runs 13 residues. Germline V gene sequence: CDR1 MGHDK, CDR2 SYGVNS. CDR3 sequence reads: CASRGQGDSPLHF. CDR3 DNA sequence: TGTGCCAGCAGGGGACAGGGAGATTCACCCCTCCACTTT. Together with reference TRBV25-1 and TRBJ1-6, the CDR3 gives the full variable domain: EADIYQTPRYLVIGTGKKITLECSQTMGHDKMYWYQQDPGMELHLIHYSYGVNSTEKGDLSSESTVSRIRTEHFPLTLESARPSHTSQYLCASRGQGDSPLHFGNGTRLTVT.

The chain carries TRBV5-6 and TRBJ1-4; D remains unclear. The germline gives CDR1 SGHDT, CDR2 YYEEEE. The CDR3 loop spans 14 amino acids. V lost 0 bases and J 7 bases, leaving 10 bases between the germline ends. The DNA of the CDR3 is TGTGCCAGCAGCTTGGTACCGAACGGTGAAAAACTGTTTTTT. Its protein is CASSLVPNGEKLFF.

The chain employs TRBV7-3 and TRBJ2-1; 7 bases map to TRBD2. In germline, CDR1 is SGHTA, CDR2 FQGTGA. With 5 bases clipped from V and 2 bases from J, the junction kept 3 bases outside the gene matches. The CDR3 is 14 amino acids. CDR3 DNA sequence: TGTGCCAGCAGCCAAACTAGCGCCTACAATGAGCAGTTCTTC. Its protein is CASSQTSAYNEQFF.